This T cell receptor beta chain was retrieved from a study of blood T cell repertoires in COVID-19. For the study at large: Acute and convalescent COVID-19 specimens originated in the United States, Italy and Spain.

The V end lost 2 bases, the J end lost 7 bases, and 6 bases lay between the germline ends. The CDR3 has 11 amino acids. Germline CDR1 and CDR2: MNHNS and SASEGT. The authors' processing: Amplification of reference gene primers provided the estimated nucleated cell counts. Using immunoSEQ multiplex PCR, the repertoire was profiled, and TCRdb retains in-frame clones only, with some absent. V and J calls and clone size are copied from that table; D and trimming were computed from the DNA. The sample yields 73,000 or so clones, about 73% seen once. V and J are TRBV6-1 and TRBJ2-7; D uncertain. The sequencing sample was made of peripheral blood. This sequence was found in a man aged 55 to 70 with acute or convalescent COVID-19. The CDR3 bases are TGTGCCAGCAGTGAAAACGGGGAGCAGTACGTC. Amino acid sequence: CASSENGEQYV.